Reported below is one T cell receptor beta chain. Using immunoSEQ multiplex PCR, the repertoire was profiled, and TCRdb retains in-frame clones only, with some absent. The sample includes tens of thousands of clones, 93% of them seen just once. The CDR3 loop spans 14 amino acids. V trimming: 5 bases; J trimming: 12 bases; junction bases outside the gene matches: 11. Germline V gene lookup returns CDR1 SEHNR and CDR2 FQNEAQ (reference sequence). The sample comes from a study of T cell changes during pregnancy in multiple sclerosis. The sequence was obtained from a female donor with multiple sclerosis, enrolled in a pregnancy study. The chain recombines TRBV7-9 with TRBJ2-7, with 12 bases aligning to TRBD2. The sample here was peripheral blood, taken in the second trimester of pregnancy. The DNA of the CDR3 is TGTGCCAGCAGCACACTAGCGGGGGGTATTGGTCTGTACTTC. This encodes CASSTLAGGIGLYF.